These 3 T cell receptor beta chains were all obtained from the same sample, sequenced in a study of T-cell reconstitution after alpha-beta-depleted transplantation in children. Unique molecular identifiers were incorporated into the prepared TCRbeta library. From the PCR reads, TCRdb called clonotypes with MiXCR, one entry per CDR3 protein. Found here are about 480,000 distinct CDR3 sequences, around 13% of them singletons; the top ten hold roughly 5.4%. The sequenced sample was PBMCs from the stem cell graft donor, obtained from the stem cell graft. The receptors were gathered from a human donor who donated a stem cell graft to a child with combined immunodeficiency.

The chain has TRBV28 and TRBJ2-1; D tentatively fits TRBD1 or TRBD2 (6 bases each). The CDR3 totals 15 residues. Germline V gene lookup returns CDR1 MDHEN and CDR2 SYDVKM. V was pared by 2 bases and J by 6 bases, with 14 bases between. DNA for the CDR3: TGTGCCAGCAGTTTACCCGGGGGCCCCCGCAATGAGCAGTTCTTC. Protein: CASSLPGGPRNEQFF.

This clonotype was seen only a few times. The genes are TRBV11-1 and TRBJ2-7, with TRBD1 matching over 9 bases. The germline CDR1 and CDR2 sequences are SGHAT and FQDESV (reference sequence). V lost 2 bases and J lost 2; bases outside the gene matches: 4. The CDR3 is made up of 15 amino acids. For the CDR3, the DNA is TGTGCCAGCAGCTTACTCCGGACAGGGGCCTACGAGCAGTACTTC. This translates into CASSLLRTGAYEQYF.

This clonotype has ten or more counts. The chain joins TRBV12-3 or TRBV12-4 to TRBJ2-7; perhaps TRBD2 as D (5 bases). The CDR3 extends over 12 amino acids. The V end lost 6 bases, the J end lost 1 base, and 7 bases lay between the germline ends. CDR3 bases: TGTGCCAGCAGACTAGGTTCCTACGAGCAGTACTTC. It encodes CASRLGSYEQYF.